These T cell receptor beta chains were read from a single sample in a study of radiotherapy plus CTLA-4 blockade in lung cancer. Method: immunoSEQ multiplex PCR; TCRdb's copy keeps in-frame clones and lacks some. The table lists 25,000 to 30,000 clones, roughly three quarters of them singletons. Source: peripheral blood, taken from a patient treated with radiotherapy plus ipilimumab. Receptors were obtained from a human donor with non-small cell lung cancer that progressed on radiotherapy plus ipilimumab. The CDR3 runs from the conserved cysteine through the conserved F or W. D genes are given only for firm matches. For some rows the clone size is stated as once, few or many, or as a class when expanded; others skip it.

clone_size,v_call,d_call,j_call,cdr3_nt,cdr3_aa
few,TRBV7-8,.,TRBJ1-1,TGTGCCAGCAGCTTAAGAAGGGGGAACACTGAAGCTTTCTTT,CASSLRRGNTEAFF
.,TRBV7-9,.,TRBJ2-7,TGTGCCAGCAGCGCCGCGAAAATAGCGGCCGGGAGCTCCTACGAGCAGTACTTC,CASSAAKIAAGSSYEQYF
.,TRBV29-1,TRBD1,TRBJ2-1,TGCAGCTTCGGGACAGGGTTGAGTGAGCAGTTCTTC,CSFGTGLSEQFF
.,TRBV2,.,TRBJ2-7,TGTGCCACCGCACTGACTTACTTCTACGAGCAGTACTTC,CATALTYFYEQYF
few,TRBV5-4,.,TRBJ1-2,TGTGCCAGCAGCGATAGCGCGTATGGCTACACCTTC,CASSDSAYGYTF
.,TRBV19,TRBD1,TRBJ2-3,TGTGCCAGTAGTTCTCGACAGGGTCTAATTACGCAGTATTTT,CASSSRQGLITQYF
.,TRBV6-9,.,TRBJ2-7,TGTGCCAGCAGTTATAACGCAGACTCCTACGAGCAGTACTTC,CASSYNADSYEQYF
.,TRBV5-1,.,TRBJ2-7,TGCGCCAGCAGCCCGGGCAACAGGGAAAGGCCCTACGAGCAGTACTTC,CASSPGNRERPYEQYF
.,TRBV30,.,TRBJ1-1,TGTGCCTGGAGTGTCGGCAGTAACACTGAAGCTTTCTTT,CAWSVGSNTEAFF
.,TRBV9,.,TRBJ2-2,TGTGCCAGCAGCGTAGCTGGAATACACACCGGGGAGCTGTTTTTT,CASSVAGIHTGELFF
.,TRBV29-1,TRBD2,TRBJ2-7,TGCAGCGTTGATGGAACTACTAGCGGGAGGGCCGGGGAGCAGTACTTC,CSVDGTTSGRAGEQYF
.,TRBV28,.,TRBJ1-2,TGTGCCAGCAGTTTAAACAGGCGGGGTGGCTACACCTTC,CASSLNRRGGYTF
.,TRBV9,.,TRBJ2-3,TGTGCCAGCAGCGTAGTGGCAGGTCTCACAGATACGCAGTATTTT,CASSVVAGLTDTQYF
.,TRBV11-3,.,TRBJ2-7,TGTGCCAGCAGCCTGTCCCCTGGATCCGAGCAGTACTTC,CASSLSPGSEQYF
.,TRBV11-2,.,TRBJ2-2,TGTGCCAGCAGTCCGAACAGCGGAACCGGGGAGCTGTTTTTT,CASSPNSGTGELFF
.,TRBV4-1,TRBD1,TRBJ2-3,TGCGCCAGCAGCCAAGATGAGGGGGGACAGGGCACAGATACGCAGTATTTT,CASSQDEGGQGTDTQYF
.,TRBV10-3,TRBD1,TRBJ2-5,TGTGCCATCAGTTCCGGACAGGGGCTAGTTGAGACCCAGTACTTC,CAISSGQGLVETQYF
.,TRBV19,.,TRBJ2-3,TGTGCCAGTAACGAACGGGGCAGGGACACAGATACGCAGTATTTT,CASNERGRDTDTQYF